The T cell receptor (beta chain) under discussion was sequenced for a study of blood T cells in healthy people across ages. Across the study: Through template switching, about one barcoded beta molecule was captured per two T cells, as measured in model experiments.

Details on this clonotype: What it recognizes is unknown.

V was trimmed by 1 base and J by 0 bases, leaving 13 bases between them. The V gene's germline CDR1 is MGHRA and CDR2 YSYEKL. This CDR3 has 17 amino acids. For the second PCR, which ran for 7 to 11 cycles, a sample-barcoded 5' primer and a J-beta primer mix were used. TCRdb redid the calling of the 5' RACE reads with MiXCR, one entry per CDR3 protein. Of roughly 1,700,000 distinct CDR3 sequences in the sample, over 25% were seen once. Healthy individuals of Caucasian origin from Russia, aged about 6 to 95, served as donors. Study-wide points: Higher diversity and more naive CD4+ cells were features of long-lived donors, compared to aged donors. Diversity of TCR beta per million T cells declined in a roughly linear way with age.

The V and J genes are TRBV4-1 and TRBJ2-1; a weak D match, TRBD1 (5 bases). The receptor was isolated from a woman in her thirties in good health. Sequencing was carried out using blood. CDR3: CASSQGYGAPSYNEQFF. The CDR3 bases are TGCGCCAGCAGCCAAGGGTATGGGGCGCCCTCCTACAATGAGCAGTTCTTC.